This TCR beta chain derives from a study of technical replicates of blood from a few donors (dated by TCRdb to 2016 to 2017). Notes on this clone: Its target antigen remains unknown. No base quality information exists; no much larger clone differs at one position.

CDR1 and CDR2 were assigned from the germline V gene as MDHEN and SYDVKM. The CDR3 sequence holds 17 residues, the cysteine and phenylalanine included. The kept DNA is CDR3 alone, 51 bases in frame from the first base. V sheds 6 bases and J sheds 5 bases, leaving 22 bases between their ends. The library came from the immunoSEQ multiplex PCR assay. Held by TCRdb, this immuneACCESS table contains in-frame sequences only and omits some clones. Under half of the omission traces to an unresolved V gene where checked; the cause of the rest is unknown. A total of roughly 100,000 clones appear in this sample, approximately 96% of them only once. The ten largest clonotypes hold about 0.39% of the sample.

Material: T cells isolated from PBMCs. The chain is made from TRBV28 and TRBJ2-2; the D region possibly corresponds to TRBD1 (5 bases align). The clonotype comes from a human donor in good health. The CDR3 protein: CASRLPSGQGNTGELFF. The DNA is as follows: TGTGCCAGCAGACTGCCCTCTGGGCAGGGCAATACCGGGGAGCTGTTTTTT.